This is a list of T cell receptor beta chains from one sample in a study of response to subunit inactivated influenza vaccine. TCRdb re-called the RT-PCR reads with MiXCR, one entry per CDR3 protein. The table shows some 520,000 distinct CDR3 sequences, with 15% to 20% occurring only once. The sample was CD4+ T cells sorted from PBMCs, taken about 24 months after vaccination. These receptors were taken from a man aged 50 to 69 who received an inactivated influenza vaccine. CDR3s include the opening cysteine and the closing phenylalanine or tryptophan. The size entry is marked missing in some rows and otherwise reads once, few, many or a size class.

>TRBV28|few
CASSFGGAPFF
>TRBV28|few
CAAGPDRGREQYF
>TRBV20-1|few
CSASQTGTGAEKLFF
>TRBV20-1|.
CSASKRRATGEQYF
>TRBV3-1|.
CASSSGETVNQPQHF
>TRBV5-1|few
CASSFGGRQGTDTQYF
>TRBV6-1|.
CASSPGQGRSFSNQPQHF
>TRBV20-1|many
CSARDGGAGTEAFF
>TRBV12-3/TRBV12-4|.
CASSFGTGPTPLHF
>TRBV14|few
CASSQGGRFLFF
>TRBV20-1|many
CSARGQETQYF
>TRBV28|many
CASSLSTPVFTQYF
>TRBV5-6|.
CASSFLSAGNTGELFF
>TRBV6-6|.
CASSFLEMGEAFF
>TRBV7-8|few
CASSGPGANVLTF
>TRBV4-2|many
CASSQAATAINSPLHF
>TRBV20-1|.
CSARRLPASWRGANTEAFF
>TRBV12-3/TRBV12-4|.
CASSLFGSSEETQYF
>TRBV29-1|few
CSVDLSGRALSNEQFF
>TRBV12-3/TRBV12-4|.
CASNLEMNTEAFF
>TRBV12-3/TRBV12-4|few
CASSLAQITNYGYTF
>TRBV14|few
CASSPTGDYYEQYF
>TRBV20-1|.
CSGPGGGTDTQYF
>TRBV12-3/TRBV12-4|.
CASRQPAGTAGEQFF
>TRBV20-1|.
CSASVTGDVNEQFF
>TRBV7-2|.
CASSLMGLAYEQFF
>TRBV4-3|many
CASSQDPLAGAYNEQFF
>TRBV7-9|.
CASSLGDRSPDTQYF
>TRBV4-2|many
CASSQDGGGPRVYNEQFF
>TRBV7-9|once
CASSPGTGDDQPQHF
>TRBV20-1|.
CSARDLRTGANTGELFF
>TRBV3-1|few
CASSPGTGLSDTQYF
>TRBV28|few
CASTLLRGSYNEQFF